These 14 T cell receptor beta chains came from one sample sequenced in a study of blood T cell repertoires in COVID-19. Clones were sequenced by immunoSEQ multiplex PCR, and TCRdb holds only the in-frame ones, with some missing. This sample has approximately 190,000 clones; around 84% occur once, and the top ten carry 5.9%. Input material: peripheral blood. The source is a man older than 75 with acute or convalescent COVID-19.

This chain links TRBV2 with TRBJ2-7; a weak D match, TRBD2 (5 bases). The V end was cut by 0 bases, the J end by 0 bases, with 6 bases between. CDR1 is SNHLY, CDR2 FYNNEI, per germline. This CDR3 comprises 14 residues. The DNA for the CDR3 is TGTGCCAGCAGTGAAGCGCGGGCCTCCTACGAGCAGTACGTC. Its protein product is CASSEARASYEQYV.

The chain employs TRBV6-2 or TRBV6-3 and TRBJ1-2; 11 bases match TRBD1. The length of the CDR3 is 18 residues. The germline CDR1 and CDR2 sequences are MNHEY and SVGEGT. J was trimmed by 1 base and V by 4 bases; bases with no gene match: 11. CDR3 nucleotide sequence: TGTGCCAGCAGTTCCTGGACAGGGGGCGAATTCGTTAACTATGGCTACACCTTC. It is translated as CASSSWTGGEFVNYGYTF.

V usage is TRBV2 and J usage is TRBJ1-1; D remains ambiguous. Germline-derived CDR1 and CDR2 are SNHLY and FYNNEI. Trimming removed 7 bases at V and 4 bases at J, with 16 bases between. This CDR3 comprises 14 residues. CDR3 coding DNA: TGTGCCAGCAAGGAGGTGGGTGTTACCACTGAAGCTTTCTTT. It codes for CASKEVGVTTEAFF. The variable domain in full, with the rest retrieved from reference TRBV2 and TRBJ1-1, is EPEVTQTPSHQVTQMGQEVILRCVPISNHLYFYWYRQILGQKVEFLVSFYNNEISEKSEIFDDQFSVERPDGSNFTLKIRSTKLEDSAMYFCASKEVGVTTEAFFGQGTRLTVV.

The V and J genes are TRBV9 and TRBJ1-2; 8 nucleotides match TRBD1. V lost 3 bases to trimming and J lost 3 bases; unmatched junction nucleotides: 4. Germline lookup yields CDR1 SGDLS and CDR2 YYNGEE. The CDR3 is 14 amino acids. The chain's CDR3 is CASSAQTGDYGYTF. The CDR3 bases are TGTGCCAGCAGCGCCCAGACAGGGGACTATGGCTACACCTTC. Full variable domain (missing parts from reference TRBV9 and TRBJ1-2): DSGVTQTPKHLITATGQRVTLRCSPRSGDLSVYWYQQSLDQGLQFLIQYYNGEERAKGNILERFSAQQFPDLHSELNLSSLELGDSALYFCASSAQTGDYGYTFGSGTRLTVV.

This clone turned up a few times. This chain's CDR3 is CASSVRDRANEKLFF. The CDR3 DNA reads TGTGCCAGCAGCGTCCGGGACAGGGCTAATGAAAAACTGTTTTTT. This chain links TRBV9 with TRBJ1-4, with TRBD1 identical over 9 bases. Germline-derived CDR1 and CDR2 are SGDLS and YYNGEE. The CDR3 is made up of 15 amino acids. Trimming took 2 bases from V and 3 from J; bases not matched to a gene: 2.

This clone was counted at least ten times. V gene TRBV19 combines with J gene TRBJ1-6; D remains ambiguous. CDR1 and CDR2 (germline): LNHDA, SQIVND (reference sequence). The CDR3 has 14 residues. Trimming took off 3 bases at V and 5 bases at J, with 8 bases between the two ends. CDR3 region: CASSIGGNNSPLHF. In DNA form, the CDR3 reads TGTGCCAGTAGTATCGGCGGAAATAATTCACCCCTCCACTTT.

The rearrangement links TRBV6-2 or TRBV6-3 to TRBJ2-3, with 7 bases identical to TRBD2. The V and J ends lost 7 bases and 2 bases, in that order; junction bases with no gene match: 12. The length of the CDR3 is 16 residues. Germline values: CDR1 MNHEY, CDR2 SVGEGT. CDR3: CASTHSRDYPTDTQYF. DNA of the CDR3: TGTGCCAGCACTCACTCCCGGGACTACCCCACAGATACGCAGTATTTT.

This chain links TRBV2 with TRBJ2-6; possible D gene TRBD1, 6 bases. Trimming removed 7 bases at V and 4 bases at J, with 17 bases between. Germline CDR1 reads SNHLY; CDR2 reads FYNNEI. There are 16 residues in the CDR3. The CDR3 protein is CASTRTAVEGANVLTF. The CDR3 DNA sequence: TGTGCCAGCACTCGGACAGCCGTGGAAGGGGCCAACGTCCTGACTTTC.

This clone showed up just a few times. The gene calls are TRBV5-1 and TRBJ1-5, with D possibly matching TRBD1 (5 bases). This CDR3 spans 15 amino acids. V lost 4 bases to trimming and J lost 7 bases, with 18 bases between them. CDR1 and CDR2 (germline): SGHRS, YFSETQ. The CDR3 here is CASSLDGALRQPQHF. CDR3 nucleotides: TGCGCCAGCAGCCTAGATGGGGCTCTCAGGCAGCCCCAGCATTTT.

The J gene is TRBJ1-6, the V gene TRBV28, with 7 bases identical to TRBD1. The CDR3 length is 14 residues. V lost 6 bases and J lost 7; bases outside the gene matches: 6. Germline CDR1 is MDHEN and CDR2 is SYDVKM. The CDR3: CASSPGQYNSPLHF. The CDR3 nucleotides read TGTGCCAGCAGCCCGGGACAGTACAATTCACCCCTCCACTTT.

V gene TRBV5-8 combines with J gene TRBJ1-5; no clear D. Deletions cut 4 bases from V and 7 bases from J, with 12 bases between. Germline CDR1 and CDR2: SGHTS and YDEGEE. The CDR3 contains 13 residues. CDR3 loop: CASSSVTGQPQHF. For the CDR3, the DNA is TGTGCCAGCAGCAGCGTGACGGGACAGCCCCAGCATTTT.

The chain links TRBV7-8 to TRBJ1-4; perhaps TRBD1 as D (5 bases). In germline, CDR1 is SGHVS, CDR2 FQNEAQ. V dropped 5 bases and J dropped 12 bases, with 16 bases sitting between them. CDR3 length: 13 amino acids. This CDR3 is CASSRFNGGELFF. The CDR3 DNA reads TGTGCCAGCAGCCGCTTCAATGGGGGGGAACTGTTTTTT.

The V gene is TRBV5-1, the J gene TRBJ2-5; D not certain. CDR3 length: 12 residues. Germline V gene sequence: CDR1 SGHRS, CDR2 YFSETQ. V gave up 0 bases and J gave up 5 bases, with 5 bases separating them. CDR3 loop: CASSLDRETQYF. CDR3 DNA sequence: TGCGCCAGCAGCTTGGACCGGGAGACCCAGTACTTC. Full variable domain (remainder filled in from reference TRBV5-1 and TRBJ2-5): KAGVTQTPRYLIKTRGQQVTLSCSPISGHRSVSWYQQTPGQGLQFLFEYFSETQRNKGNFPGRFSGRQFSNSRSEMNVSTLELGDSALYLCASSLDRETQYFGPGTRLLVL.

This clone appeared once. The rearrangement uses TRBV7-2 and TRBJ1-4; 7 nucleotides agree with TRBD1. Losses at the gene ends were 4 bases for V and 7 bases for J; bases not matched to a gene: 12. Per germline, CDR1 SGHTA and CDR2 FQGNSA. The CDR3 extends over 16 amino acids. CDR3 in DNA: TGTGCCAGCAGCTCCCAGCCGGGACAGAGTAGTGAAAAACTGTTTTTT. Residues: CASSSQPGQSSEKLFF.